The rows below give T cell receptor beta chains drawn from one sample of a study of identical twins. MiXCR, applied by TCRdb to the 5' RACE reads, yields one record per CDR3 protein. The sample contains around 500,000 distinct CDR3 sequences, 12% to 15% of which appear only once. The sample also formed part of further work on yellow fever vaccine responses in identical twins.

Input material: CD4+ T cells sorted from blood. All receptors derive from a woman aged 18-29 years in good health. Both conserved end residues are part of each CDR3. A D gene is named only where the DNA matches it firmly. Clone size is shown for a subset of rows, as once, few, many or a class of expanded clone.

TRBD1	TRBV6-1	many	TRBJ2-1	TGTGCCAGCAGTGCCTCAGGGGGCAGCAATGAGCAGTTCTTC	CASSASGGSNEQFF
.	TRBV6-2/TRBV6-3	few	TRBJ2-1	TGTGCCAGCAGGAGGCTCTCAGCCTACAATGAGCAGTTCTTC	CASRRLSAYNEQFF
.	TRBV5-5	.	TRBJ2-2	TGTGCCAGCACCCACCAGAGGACAAGACCCGGGGAGCTGTTTTTT	CASTHQRTRPGELFF
.	TRBV6-2/TRBV6-3	.	TRBJ1-1	TGTGCCAGCAGGCAGGTAGGCACTGAAGCTTTCTTT	CASRQVGTEAFF
.	TRBV7-9	many	TRBJ2-7	TGTGCCAGCAGCTGGCAGGGAGGTGCCTACGAGCAGTACTTC	CASSWQGGAYEQYF
.	TRBV7-3	.	TRBJ2-3	TGTGCCAGCCAAGGCGGTAGCACAGATACGCAGTATTTT	CASQGGSTDTQYF
.	TRBV24-1	.	TRBJ2-2	TGTGCCACCAGTGATATCCGGGGACGCGCCGGGGAGCTGTTTTTT	CATSDIRGRAGELFF
TRBD2	TRBV9	.	TRBJ2-7	TGTGCCAGCAGCGTAGATTCTAGCGGCTACGAGCAGTACTTC	CASSVDSSGYEQYF
.	TRBV10-3	.	TRBJ1-3	TGTGCCACCTATCCAGGGGAAGTTGGAAACACCATATATTTT	CATYPGEVGNTIYF
.	TRBV20-1	once	TRBJ2-4	TGCAGTGCTAGATCGGGGACTCTCTTAGCCAAAAACATTCAGTACTTC	CSARSGTLLAKNIQYF
.	TRBV9	few	TRBJ2-3	TGTGCCAGCAGCGTCCGCGAGTACACAGATACGCAGTATTTT	CASSVREYTDTQYF
.	TRBV15	many	TRBJ2-7	TGTGCCACCAGCGGATCTGGGCCCTACGAGCAGTACTTC	CATSGSGPYEQYF
.	TRBV20-1	few	TRBJ2-3	TGCAGTGCCCCCCCAGCGGCTAGCACAGATACGCAGTATTTT	CSAPPAASTDTQYF
.	TRBV7-3	many	TRBJ2-7	TGTGCCAGCAGGAACTCAGGGAACCACGAGCAGTACTTC	CASRNSGNHEQYF
TRBD1	TRBV24-1	.	TRBJ2-5	TGTGCCACCAGTGGGGGCAGGGGGTACCAAGAGACCCAGTACTTC	CATSGGRGYQETQYF
TRBD1	TRBV7-7	.	TRBJ2-2	TGTGCTAGCAGCCCTGTATTTGGGACAGGGGTGACCGGGGAGCTGTTTTTT	CASSPVFGTGVTGELFF
.	TRBV6-6	few	TRBJ2-1	TGTGCCCTGGGGGGCTCCTACAATGAGCAGTTCTTC	CALGGSYNEQFF
TRBD2	TRBV9	few	TRBJ2-5	TGTGCCAGCAGCGCCGGACTAGCTTGGGCGACCCAGTACTTC	CASSAGLAWATQYF
.	TRBV11-1	few	TRBJ2-7	TGTGCCAGCAGCTTAGCGCGGTGGATAGGGCTCCACCCGAACTCCTACGAGCAGTACTTC	CASSLARWIGLHPNSYEQYF
.	TRBV5-1	few	TRBJ2-5	TGCGCCAGCAGCCAAAGACAGAGCTCGGAGACCCAGTACTTC	CASSQRQSSETQYF
TRBD2	TRBV2	.	TRBJ2-1	TGTGCCAGCAGCGGGACTAGCCCCTACAATGAGCAGTTCTTC	CASSGTSPYNEQFF
.	TRBV6-2/TRBV6-3	.	TRBJ2-5	TGTGCCAGCAGCCCGGGACCCGCCCGTGAGACCCAGTACTTC	CASSPGPARETQYF
TRBD2	TRBV6-2/TRBV6-3	few	TRBJ2-1	TGTGCCAGCAGGATTAGCGGGACCCACAATGAGCAGTTCTTC	CASRISGTHNEQFF
TRBD1	TRBV7-3	.	TRBJ2-2	TGTGCCAGCAGCTCCCGACAGGGCGGCACCGGGGAGCTGTTTTTT	CASSSRQGGTGELFF
.	TRBV7-2	few	TRBJ2-1	TGTGCCAGCAGCTTAGAGCTATTCCGCGGGAACAATGAGCAGTTCTTC	CASSLELFRGNNEQFF
.	TRBV5-1	.	TRBJ2-1	TGCGCCAGCAGCTTGGAACCAGGACTCTACAATGAGCAGTTCTTC	CASSLEPGLYNEQFF
.	TRBV12-3/TRBV12-4	few	TRBJ2-7	TGTGCCAGCAAGAGGGACGGCAACCCCGGAGGCGAGCAGTACTTC	CASKRDGNPGGEQYF
.	TRBV5-1	many	TRBJ2-5	TGCGCCAGCAGCTTGTCCTCCTCAAAACAAGAGACCCAGTACTTC	CASSLSSSKQETQYF
.	TRBV7-8	once	TRBJ2-7	TGTGCCAGCAGCTTTTATTTGTCCTCCTACGAGCAGTACTTC	CASSFYLSSYEQYF
TRBD1	TRBV6-1	many	TRBJ2-7	TGTGCCAGCAGTCCCCGGGACAGAAGCTACGAGCAGTACTTC	CASSPRDRSYEQYF
TRBD1	TRBV5-1	few	TRBJ2-5	TGCGCCAGCAGCTTGGCAAAGACAGGGTCTGGGGAGACCCAGTACTTC	CASSLAKTGSGETQYF
.	TRBV12-3/TRBV12-4	few	TRBJ1-3	TGTGCCAGCAGTTTATACACAGAAAACACCATATATTTT	CASSLYTENTIYF
.	TRBV4-3	.	TRBJ2-5	TGCGCCAGCAGCCAAGTATCAGCTCTCCAAGAGACCCAGTACTTC	CASSQVSALQETQYF
TRBD2	TRBV13	.	TRBJ2-3	TGTGCCAGCAGCTTCCCCTCCAGGCAGCGGGGGGCCGGGCGTATTAGCACAGATACGCAGTATTTT	CASSFPSRQRGAGRISTDTQYF
TRBD1	TRBV6-1	.	TRBJ2-3	TGTACAAGAAAGGGGGCGAACACTAGCACAGATACGCAGTATTTT	CTRKGANTSTDTQYF
.	TRBV7-8	few	TRBJ2-5	TGTGCCAGCAGCTTAGCCCACCGGGAGACCCAGTACTTC	CASSLAHRETQYF
.	TRBV12-3/TRBV12-4	.	TRBJ1-5	TGTGCCAGCAGTTTAGGGCTGGGGAATCAGCCCCAGCATTTT	CASSLGLGNQPQHF
.	TRBV7-8	many	TRBJ2-7	TGTGCCAGCAGCTTAGATTTCCGAACCTACGAGCAGTACTTC	CASSLDFRTYEQYF
TRBD2	TRBV10-3	few	TRBJ2-7	TGTGCCATCAGTGAGGGCAGCGGGGGGGCCTACGAGCAGTACTTC	CAISEGSGGAYEQYF
TRBD1	TRBV20-1	few	TRBJ1-1	TGCAGTGTTATGGGACAGGGAGGGCACACTGAAGCTTTCTTT	CSVMGQGGHTEAFF
.	TRBV20-1	.	TRBJ2-1	TGCAGTGCTAGAGGCGGGACCCTCCTCCAGTTCTTC	CSARGGTLLQFF
.	TRBV5-1	few	TRBJ2-5	TGCGCCAGCAGCTCCTCGGGCAGTCTAATAAGCCAAGAGACCCAGTACTTC	CASSSSGSLISQETQYF
TRBD1	TRBV10-1	many	TRBJ2-3	TGCGCCAGCAGTGTGACAGGGAGTACAGATACGCAGTATTTT	CASSVTGSTDTQYF
.	TRBV15	few	TRBJ1-2	TGTGCCACCAGCAGAGGTCCTGGACCGGGGGAGATGTATGGCTACACCTTC	CATSRGPGPGEMYGYTF
.	TRBV6-5	few	TRBJ2-7	TGTGCCAGCAGTTACCGGGACAAAGCCTACGAGCAGTACTTC	CASSYRDKAYEQYF
.	TRBV12-3/TRBV12-4	few	TRBJ2-5	TGTGCCAGCAGCACAAACCAGGGAGGATGGGAGACCCAGTACTTC	CASSTNQGGWETQYF
.	TRBV3-1	many	TRBJ2-7	TGTGCCACCAAAAAGAAGGGGAGCGGTGGCGAGCAGTACTTC	CATKKKGSGGEQYF
TRBD1	TRBV28	.	TRBJ2-4	TGTGCCATCAAGACAGGGGGCGATGCCAAAAACATTCAGTACTTC	CAIKTGGDAKNIQYF
TRBD2	TRBV25-1	.	TRBJ2-5	TGTGCCAGCAGTGGTACTAGCGGGGGTTCAGAGACCCAGTACTTC	CASSGTSGGSETQYF
.	TRBV20-1	.	TRBJ1-1	TGCAGTGCTAGAGACCCCCGCAGGAACACTGAAGCTTTCTTT	CSARDPRRNTEAFF
.	TRBV29-1	.	TRBJ2-7	TGCAGCGTTGAAGTGCCAGGGGCAACCTACGAGCAGTACTTC	CSVEVPGATYEQYF
TRBD1	TRBV20-1	few	TRBJ2-7	TGCAGTGCTCCAAGGACAGGGATGGACGAGCAGTACTTC	CSAPRTGMDEQYF
.	TRBV28	few	TRBJ2-7	TGTGCCAGCAGTTCATCTAGCAGATTGCCCTACGAGCAGTACTTC	CASSSSSRLPYEQYF
.	TRBV12-3/TRBV12-4	few	TRBJ1-1	TGTGCCAGCAGTGGGTCGTCGGGCGGTGGAGCTTTCTTT	CASSGSSGGGAFF
.	TRBV29-1	many	TRBJ2-7	TGCAGCGTTGGTTTTGCCGGGACCGAGCAGTACTTC	CSVGFAGTEQYF
.	TRBV12-3/TRBV12-4	.	TRBJ2-3	TGTGCCAGCAACACAAATACCGGACCTTTCACAGATACGCAGTATTTT	CASNTNTGPFTDTQYF